The entry below gives a single T cell receptor (beta chain) sequence along with its context. No antigen is known for it. Generated by immunoSEQ multiplex PCR, the TCRdb table keeps only in-frame clones and is missing some. The sample records about 50,000 clones, more than 75% being singletons. The germline V gene has CDR1 MNHNS and CDR2 SASEGT. There are 14 residues in the CDR3. Trimming removed 7 bases at V and 0 bases at J, with 10 bases between. This sample stems from a study of OX40 agonist ivuxolimab in advanced cancers. Patients with autoimmune history or systemic immunosuppression were excluded. General study findings and limits: Low clonal expansion, among the lowest seen, marked partial responders at 0.1-3.0 mg/kg.

This receptor was taken from an adult with an advanced solid tumor such as melanoma, head and neck, liver or kidney cancer. The chain joins TRBV6-1 to TRBJ2-1, with D unclear. The material sequenced was CD4+ or CD8+ T cells sorted from blood, taken in a trial of the OX40 agonist ivuxolimab. CDR3 sequence (DNA): TGTGCCAGCATTTTTGGTCCCTCCTACAATGAGCAGTTCTTC. Translation gives CASIFGPSYNEQFF.